This T cell receptor (beta chain) was captured by sequencing in a study of cytomegalovirus exposure and HLA in healthy donors. Study details: In a later analysis, the 110 or so validation repertoires were reported to have used the same platform as the 550 to 850 first-cohort repertoires.

Study-wide points: In the 95 to 150 validation repertoires, under 95% of cluster scores exceeded 0, per a later analysis.

Generated by immunoSEQ multiplex PCR, the TCRdb table keeps only in-frame clones and is missing some. Among 110,000 or so clones listed, less than 90% were seen once. V gave up 4 bases and J gave up 5 bases; unmatched junction bases: 6. Germline CDR1 MNHEY, CDR2 SMNVEV (reference sequence). The CDR3 is 16 amino acids. Concerning this clone itself: Its antigen is unidentified.

This sequence joins TRBV27 and TRBJ2-1; 12 bases agree with TRBD2. This TCR was recovered from a man aged 18 to 30 in good health and CMV-seropositive. Material: PBMCs. Written as DNA, the CDR3 is TGTGCCAGCAGTTCCAGGACTAGCGGGACGGACAATGAGCAGTTCTTC. Protein sequence: CASSSRTSGTDNEQFF.